A selection of T cell receptor beta chains follows, all from one sample in a study of cytomegalovirus exposure and HLA in healthy donors. Here immunoSEQ multiplex PCR was the method, and the copy in TCRdb shows in-frame clones only, minus some. The sample yields 150,000 or so clones, 60% to 80% seen once. The source material was PBMCs. The source of these receptors is a man aged 18 to 30 in good health and CMV-seropositive. Both conserved end residues are part of each CDR3. The D gene is left open where the match is weak. The size of a clone is reported for some rows only, either as once, few or many, or as a class for expanded clones.

V gene	clone size	D gene	J gene	CDR3 protein	CDR3 DNA
TRBV2	-	TRBD1	TRBJ1-2	CASSVDRNYGYTF	TGTGCCAGCAGCGTGGACAGGAACTATGGCTACACCTTC
TRBV11-2	-	-	TRBJ1-1	CASSARGLQNTEAFF	TGTGCCAGCAGCGCGCGGGGGTTACAGAACACTGAAGCTTTCTTT
TRBV15	-	TRBD2	TRBJ2-1	CATSRDSGGASYNEQFF	TGTGCCACCAGCAGAGACAGCGGGGGGGCCTCCTACAATGAGCAGTTCTTC
TRBV5-4	-	TRBD2	TRBJ2-1	CASSPNPSGGGYNEQFF	TGTGCCAGCAGCCCCAACCCTAGCGGGGGGGGTTACAATGAGCAGTTCTTC
TRBV7-3	-	TRBD1	TRBJ1-2	CASSWGQGSYGYTF	TGTGCCAGCAGCTGGGGACAGGGTTCCTATGGCTACACCTTC
TRBV7-6	once	-	TRBJ2-3	CASSLLPSTDTQYF	TGTGCCAGCAGCCTTCTCCCTAGCACAGATACGCAGTATTTT
TRBV9	-	TRBD1	TRBJ1-2	CASSPGGTGVYGYTF	TGTGCCAGCAGCCCTGGGGGGACAGGGGTCTATGGCTACACCTTC
TRBV10-1	once	-	TRBJ1-3	CASSESGGANTIYF	TGCGCCAGCAGTGAGTCCGGGGGTGCAAACACCATATATTTT
TRBV4-2	-	TRBD1	TRBJ1-1	CASSQVGQGTMNTEAFF	TGTGCCAGCAGCCAAGTGGGACAGGGGACAATGAACACTGAAGCTTTCTTT
TRBV30	once	TRBD1	TRBJ2-1	CAWSHPERTGGPAGQFF	TGTGCCTGGAGTCACCCAGAACGGACAGGGGGTCCAGCGGGCCAGTTCTTC
TRBV7-2	few	TRBD2	TRBJ2-3	CASSSGIAGTQYF	TGTGCCAGCAGCTCGGGTATAGCGGGAACGCAGTATTTT
TRBV18	few	TRBD2	TRBJ2-2	CASSPRRGGTGDTGELFF	TGTGCCAGCTCCCCCAGGCGGGGGGGCACCGGGGACACCGGGGAGCTGTTTTTT
TRBV5-1	few	-	TRBJ1-1	CASSLAGGVNTEAFF	TGCGCCAGCAGCTTGGCTGGGGGGGTGAACACTGAAGCTTTCTTT
TRBV7-9	-	-	TRBJ1-1	CASSLATSLNTEAFF	TGTGCCAGCAGCTTAGCGACATCCTTGAACACTGAAGCTTTCTTT
TRBV19	once	-	TRBJ1-4	CASSDETDLSEKLFF	TGTGCCAGTAGTGACGAGACAGATTTGAGTGAAAAACTGTTTTTT
TRBV19	-	TRBD1	TRBJ1-1	CASSTTGAPRTEAFF	TGTGCCAGTAGTACTACAGGGGCCCCGAGGACTGAAGCTTTCTTT
TRBV11-2	-	-	TRBJ1-1	CASSLDSMNTEAFF	TGTGCCAGCAGCCTGGACAGTATGAACACTGAAGCTTTCTTT
TRBV29-1	-	-	TRBJ1-2	CSAGGGQVAGYTF	TGCAGCGCCGGGGGAGGGCAGGTCGCTGGCTACACCTTC
TRBV11-2	-	TRBD2	TRBJ2-1	CASSLDVAAGARYNEQFF	TGTGCCAGCAGCTTAGATGTTGCAGCGGGGGCCCGCTACAATGAGCAGTTCTTC
TRBV13	-	-	TRBJ1-1	CASSREAYPEAFF	TGTGCCAGCAGCCGGGAAGCTTATCCTGAAGCTTTCTTT
TRBV5-4	-	-	TRBJ2-4	CASSSVEINIQYF	TGTGCCAGCAGCTCGGTGGAGATAAACATTCAGTACTTC
TRBV11-3	-	-	TRBJ2-5	CASSLVAGSGETQYF	TGTGCCAGCAGCTTAGTCGCGGGATCGGGGGAGACCCAGTACTTC
TRBV28	few	-	TRBJ1-1	CASTPMDRRTEAFF	TGTGCCAGCACCCCCATGGACAGAAGGACTGAAGCTTTCTTT
TRBV5-6	few	-	TRBJ1-1	CASSFSTGGAFF	TGTGCCAGCAGCTTCTCAACCGGGGGAGCTTTCTTT
TRBV5-1	once	-	TRBJ2-1	CASSLRGSGQRVGNEQFF	TGCGCCAGCAGCTTGCGCGGATCAGGCCAGCGGGTTGGGAATGAGCAGTTCTTC
TRBV29-1	few	-	TRBJ1-2	CSVVLDSQYGYTF	TGCAGCGTTGTACTTGACTCTCAATATGGCTACACCTTC
TRBV4-1	-	TRBD1	TRBJ1-2	CASSQGQGADYGYTF	TGCGCCAGCAGCCAAGGCCAGGGGGCGGACTATGGCTACACCTTC
TRBV4-1	-	-	TRBJ1-1	CASSQDPGNTEAFF	TGCGCCAGCAGCCAAGATCCAGGGAACACCGAAGCTTTCTTT
TRBV27	-	TRBD1	TRBJ2-4	CASSPIEDRGNIQYF	TGTGCCAGCAGTCCCATTGAGGACAGGGGAAACATTCAGTACTTC
TRBV4-1	-	-	TRBJ1-1	CASSRQGSTLNTEAFF	TGCGCCAGCAGCCGCCAGGGATCAACCTTGAACACTGAAGCTTTCTTT
TRBV6-5	-	-	TRBJ1-4	CASSQGIPEKLFF	TGTGCCAGCAGCCAGGGGATTCCCGAAAAACTGTTTTTT
TRBV30	-	-	TRBJ2-1	CAWSDVYYEQFF	TGTGCCTGGAGTGACGTATACTATGAGCAGTTCTTC
TRBV9	-	TRBD2	TRBJ2-3	CASSVDERGGSDTQYF	TGTGCCAGCAGCGTAGACGAGCGGGGGGGATCAGATACGCAGTATTTT
TRBV6-4	few	TRBD2	TRBJ2-3	CASSEGTSGRDTQYF	TGTGCCAGCAGTGAAGGGACTAGCGGGAGAGATACGCAGTATTTT
TRBV7-9	-	-	TRBJ2-3	CASSLTSSTDTQYF	TGTGCCAGCAGCTTAACCAGTTCCACAGATACGCAGTATTTT
TRBV10-2	-	-	TRBJ1-4	CASSEGGPREKLFF	TGCGCCAGCAGTGAGGGCGGCCCCAGAGAAAAACTGTTTTTT
TRBV7-9	-	TRBD2	TRBJ2-1	CASSVVILASHNEQFF	TGTGCCAGCAGCGTAGTCATACTAGCGAGCCACAATGAGCAGTTCTTC
TRBV5-1	-	TRBD1	TRBJ1-1	CASSLRTGPNTEAFF	TGCGCCAGCAGCTTAAGGACAGGGCCGAACACTGAAGCTTTCTTT
TRBV7-9	once	-	TRBJ2-1	CASSPDQAREFF	TGTGCCAGCAGCCCTGACCAGGCGCGGGAGTTCTTC
TRBV4-2	-	-	TRBJ1-1	CASSQESTEAFF	TGTGCCAGCAGCCAAGAATCAACTGAAGCTTTCTTT
TRBV14	-	TRBD2	TRBJ2-1	CASRYSGSSYNEQFF	TGTGCCAGCAGGTACAGCGGGAGCTCCTACAATGAGCAGTTCTTC
TRBV7-9	-	TRBD1	TRBJ1-2	CASSLGTGLKYGYTF	TGTGCCAGCAGCTTGGGGACAGGCCTTAAGTATGGCTACACCTTC
TRBV6-5	-	-	TRBJ1-5	CASSYSANSNQPQHF	TGTGCCAGCAGTTACTCGGCAAATAGCAATCAGCCCCAGCATTTT
TRBV11-3	-	TRBD2	TRBJ2-2	CAPQGLAGHTGELFF	TGTGCCCCTCAGGGGCTAGCGGGACACACCGGGGAGCTGTTTTTT
TRBV7-9	-	TRBD1	TRBJ1-1	CASSSGQGFGTEAFF	TGTGCCAGCAGCTCCGGACAGGGGTTTGGGACTGAAGCTTTCTTT